Below, 18 T cell receptor beta chains from the same sample are listed, as sequenced in a study of regulatory T cells in long-lasting Graves disease. Building of the TCR beta libraries involved iRepertoire HTBI primers and Arm-PCR of CDR3 regions. TCRdb called the multiplex PCR reads again in MiXCR, with one record for every CDR3 protein. The sample lists some 300,000 distinct CDR3 sequences; around a fifth were seen once. The sample's time point: persistent/refractory GD, antithyroid drugs over 5 years with positive TRAb. Generation of the TCR library employed RNA extracted from PBMCs. The source was peripheral blood mononuclear cells (PBMCs), collected when the disease was refractory, from a patient treated with antithyroid drugs. The receptor set was obtained from a female donor with Graves disease.

This clonotype was counted between two and nine times. J is TRBJ2-7 and V is TRBV7-2, with 11 bases that match TRBD2. Germline values: CDR1 SGHTA, CDR2 FQGNSA. V lost 4 bases, J lost 2 bases, and 4 bases stayed unmatched. The CDR3 spans 15 residues. The CDR3 coding sequence is TGTGCCAGCAGCTCGGGACTAGCGGTCGCCTACGAGCAGTACTTC. This sequence encodes CASSSGLAVAYEQYF.

The chain combines TRBV29-1 with TRBJ2-7; D is ambiguous. Per germline, CDR1 SQVTM and CDR2 ANQGSEA. The CDR3 consists of 11 residues. The V end was cut by 4 bases, the J end by 1 base, with 5 bases between. CDR3 bases: TGCAGCGTTGTCGCTTCCTACGAGCAGTACTTC. It yields the protein CSVVASYEQYF.

The CDR3 bases are TGCAGTGCTAGAGATGGACTAGCGGGAGTTGGCGAGCAGTACTTC. This encodes CSARDGLAGVGEQYF. The rearrangement joins TRBV20-1 to TRBJ2-7, with 13 bases aligning to TRBD2. Per the germline V gene, CDR1 is DFQATT and CDR2 is SNEGSKA (reference sequence). V lost 0 bases and J lost 6; bases outside the gene matches: 5. This CDR3 is built from 15 residues.

This clonotype has at least ten counts. V is TRBV28 and J is TRBJ2-7; 9 bases match TRBD1. The ends lost 3 bases at V and 5 bases at J; junction bases unmatched: 8. This CDR3 contains 15 residues. Germline V gives CDR1 MDHEN, CDR2 SYDVKM. The CDR3 DNA sequence: TGTGCCAGCAGTTTTCCGGGACAGGGAACCCACGAGCAGTACTTC. It is translated as CASSFPGQGTHEQYF.

Only a few counts were recorded for this clonotype. The chain joins TRBV28 to TRBJ1-1, with 8 nucleotides matching TRBD1. After removal of 6 bases from V and 1 base from J, the junction contained 19 bases not matched to a gene. There are 19 residues in the CDR3. The germline V gene encodes CDR1 MDHEN and CDR2 SYDVKM. CDR3 sequence (DNA): TGTGCCAGCAGCTTCCGACCACCGGGACCCAGGGGGCCGAACACTGAAGCTTTCTTT. Its translation is CASSFRPPGPRGPNTEAFF.

A few counts support this clonotype. The J gene is TRBJ2-5, the V gene TRBV29-1; D gene ambiguous. The CDR3 has 11 amino acids. Germline V gene data show CDR1 as SQVTM and CDR2 as ANQGSEA. With 8 bases removed from V and 3 bases from J, the gap between germline ends came to 10 bases. CDR3 nucleotides: TGCAGCCCCTGGGTGGAAGAGACCCAGTACTTC. This translates into CSPWVEETQYF. The entire variable domain, with the rest obtained from reference TRBV29-1 and TRBJ2-5, is as follows: SAVISQKPSRDICQRGTSLTIQCQVDSQVTMMFWYRQQPGQSLTLIATANQGSEATYESGFVIDKFPISRPNLTFSTLTVSNMSPEDSSIYLCSPWVEETQYFGPGTRLLVL.

This chain joins TRBV7-9 and TRBJ1-5, with D hard to call. V lost 2 bases to trimming and J lost 2 bases, with 19 bases between them. Germline V gene data show CDR1 as SEHNR and CDR2 as FQNEAQ (reference sequence). The CDR3 is made up of 18 amino acids. CDR3 amino acids: CASSLLGVVLGGNQPQHF. CDR3 coding DNA: TGTGCCAGCAGCTTACTCGGTGTCGTACTGGGAGGCAATCAGCCCCAGCATTTT.

With respect to this clonotype: Compared with germline, one end of the junction differs, possibly owing to a read error. The V call is TRBV20-1, the J call TRBJ1-4; D might be TRBD1 (5 bases). The V gene's germline CDR1 is DFQATT and CDR2 SNEGSKA (reference sequence). The CDR3 contains 12 residues. CDR3 residues: CSARAGPEKLLF. CDR3 bases: TGCAGTGCTAGAGCGGGGCCAGAAAAACTGCTTTTT.

This clonotype was observed many times. The junction departs from the called germline gene at one end, perhaps through a read error. This chain links TRBV5-1 with TRBJ2-6; D not certain. In germline, CDR1 is SGHRS, CDR2 YFSETQ. The CDR3 is made up of 14 amino acids. The CDR3 bases are TGCGCCAGCAGCTTCCGCGCTGGTGCCAACGTCCTGACTTTC. Residues: CASSFRAGANVLTF.

This clonotype was detected only a few times. The V gene is TRBV29-1, the J gene TRBJ2-2, with D maybe TRBD2 (5 bases). CDR1 is SQVTM, CDR2 ANQGSEA, per germline. V lost 0 bases, J lost 5 bases, and 19 bases lay in between. CDR3 length: 17 amino acids. The CDR3, as DNA: TGCAGCGTTGAAGAGGCGAGCTACGGACTGAGGACCGGGGAGCTGTTTTTT. Protein sequence: CSVEEASYGLRTGELFF.

This clonotype was counted ten times or more. V gene TRBV7-2 combines with J gene TRBJ2-7; 8 nucleotides match TRBD1. This CDR3 comprises 14 residues. CDR1 is SGHTA and CDR2 is FQGNSA in the germline V gene. The V gene end was trimmed by 4 bases and the J gene end by 3 bases; junction bases not matched to a gene: 5. The CDR3 DNA is TGTGCCAGCAGCTCAAGACAGGGGAACTACGAGCAGTACTTC. Amino acid sequence: CASSSRQGNYEQYF.

This clonotype was seen many times. This chain uses TRBV7-2 with TRBJ2-7; D is ambiguous. V was clipped by 6 bases and J by 3 bases, with 9 bases between them. The CDR3 covers 12 residues. From germline, CDR1 is SGHTA and CDR2 FQGNSA. CDR3 region: CASSPNSYEQYF. The CDR3 DNA reads TGTGCCAGCAGTCCAAATAGCTACGAGCAGTACTTC.

This clonotype was counted between two and nine times. This rearrangement joins TRBV7-2 to TRBJ2-5; D is undetermined. The CDR3 spans 14 residues. Trimming pared 3 bases from V and 1 base from J, leaving 9 bases between. The germline V gene has CDR1 SGHTA and CDR2 FQGNSA. The CDR3 is CASSFSKSQETQYF. The CDR3, as DNA: TGTGCCAGCAGCTTTTCGAAGAGCCAAGAGACCCAGTACTTC.

This clonotype was detected many times. The chain links TRBV7-2 to TRBJ2-7, with D hard to call. This CDR3 has 15 amino acids. Per germline, CDR1 SGHTA and CDR2 FQGNSA. V shed 1 base and J shed 2 bases, with 12 bases lying between them. The CDR3 DNA is TGTGCCAGCAGCTTAGGTGGGCAGTCTACCTACGAGCAGTACTTC. It translates to CASSLGGQSTYEQYF.

The rearrangement links TRBV7-3 to TRBJ1-1; no clear D. This CDR3 comprises 14 residues. Trimming pared 1 base from V and 4 bases from J, leaving 10 bases between. CDR1 is SGHTA, CDR2 FQGTGA, per germline. In DNA form, the CDR3 reads TGTGCCAGCAGCTTAAATGGTCTGACCACTGAAGCTTTCTTT. This codes for CASSLNGLTTEAFF.

To note about this clonotype: A much bigger clone sits one base away, suggesting this may be a read error. The chain joins TRBV2 to TRBJ2-5; D may correspond to TRBD1 or TRBD2 (5 bases each). Per the germline V gene, CDR1 is SNHLY and CDR2 is FYNNEI. The V end lost 3 bases, the J end lost 0 bases, and 14 bases lay between the germline ends. The CDR3 has 16 residues. Here the CDR3 DNA reads TGTGCCAGCAGTGAGTCAGGGACGACGTACCAAGAGACCCAGTACTTC. It is translated as CASSESGTTYQETQYF.

This clonotype was counted many times. This chain joins TRBV29-1 and TRBJ1-1; D ambiguous. V lost 7 bases, J lost 2 bases, and 11 bases lay in between. There are 12 residues in the CDR3. Germline loops: CDR1 SQVTM, CDR2 ANQGSEA. As DNA, the CDR3 is TGCAGCGCTTCGAAACACAACACTGAAGCTTTCTTT. Protein sequence: CSASKHNTEAFF.

This clonotype occurred many times. V and J are TRBV12-3 or TRBV12-4 and TRBJ1-1; possibly TRBD1 for D (6 bases). Trimming stripped 3 bases from V and 0 bases from J, with 11 bases between. The CDR3 is made up of 15 amino acids. As DNA, the CDR3 is TGTGCCAGCAGTTTTACAGGGCCCGTGAACACTGAAGCTTTCTTT. Translating it yields CASSFTGPVNTEAFF.